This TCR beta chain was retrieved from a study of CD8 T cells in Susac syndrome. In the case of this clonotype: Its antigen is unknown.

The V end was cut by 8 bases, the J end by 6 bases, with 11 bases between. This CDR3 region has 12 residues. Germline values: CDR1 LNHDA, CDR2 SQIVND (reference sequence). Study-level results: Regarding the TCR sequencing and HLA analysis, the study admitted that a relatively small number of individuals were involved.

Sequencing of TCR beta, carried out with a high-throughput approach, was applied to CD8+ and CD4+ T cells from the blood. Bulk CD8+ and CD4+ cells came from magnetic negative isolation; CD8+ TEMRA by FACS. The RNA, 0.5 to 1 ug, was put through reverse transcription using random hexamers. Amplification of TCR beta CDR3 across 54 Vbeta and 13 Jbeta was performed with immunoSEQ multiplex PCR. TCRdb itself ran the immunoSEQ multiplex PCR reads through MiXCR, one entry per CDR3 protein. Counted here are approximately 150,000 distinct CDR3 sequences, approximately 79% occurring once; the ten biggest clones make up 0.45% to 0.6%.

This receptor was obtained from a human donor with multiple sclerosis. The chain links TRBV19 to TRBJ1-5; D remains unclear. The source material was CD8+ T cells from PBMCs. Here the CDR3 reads CASGRVSQPQHF. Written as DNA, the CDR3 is TGTGCCAGTGGCCGTGTAAGTCAGCCCCAGCATTTT.